The 5 T cell receptor beta chains below all came from one sample that was sequenced in a study of T cell changes during pregnancy in multiple sclerosis. Produced via immunoSEQ multiplex PCR; TCRdb's table is partial and in-frame only. The repertoire includes tens of thousands of clones, 92% of them detected once, and 2% to 2.5% sits in the top ten. The sequencing used peripheral blood, collected after pregnancy. The receptor set was obtained from a female donor with multiple sclerosis, enrolled in a pregnancy study.

The chain carries TRBV27 and TRBJ2-7; D is possibly TRBD1 (5 bases). Per the germline V gene, CDR1 is MNHEY and CDR2 is SMNVEV (reference sequence). The CDR3 sequence is 14 residues long. Trimming pared 2 bases from V and 3 bases from J, leaving 11 bases between. CDR3 coding DNA: TGTGCCAGCAGTTTAAAGGGGCACGTCTACGAGCAGTACTTC. Its translation: CASSLKGHVYEQYF.

This rearrangement joins TRBV7-2 to TRBJ1-5, with TRBD1 identical over 8 bases. Trimming removed 0 bases from V and 7 bases from J; junction bases left unmatched: 8. CDR1 and CDR2 (germline): SGHTA, FQGNSA. This CDR3 region has 16 residues. The CDR3 sequence: CASSLALAGGRQPQHF. The CDR3 DNA follows: TGTGCCAGCAGCTTAGCGCTGGCAGGGGGCAGACAGCCCCAGCATTTT.

This clone was picked up one time. J is TRBJ2-7 and V is TRBV6-1; no clear D gene. There are 13 residues in the CDR3. From germline, CDR1 is MNHNS and CDR2 SASEGT. Between the trimmed V and J ends, which lost 6 bases and 1 base, there was a span of 10 bases. The CDR3 loop is CASREYTSYEQYF. The CDR3 DNA is TGTGCCAGCAGGGAGTACACTTCCTACGAGCAGTACTTC.

The V call is TRBV7-7, the J call TRBJ2-2; a weak D match, TRBD1 (5 bases). The CDR3 totals 16 residues. The V end lost 5 bases, the J end lost 4 bases, and 17 bases lay between the germline ends. Germline V gene data show CDR1 as SSHAT and CDR2 as FNYEAQ (reference sequence). The chain's CDR3 is CASSPDPGSGTGELFF. The CDR3 region has the DNA TGTGCCAGCAGCCCCGACCCAGGGTCGGGCACCGGGGAGCTGTTTTTT.

This chain links TRBV30 with TRBJ1-2; 9 bases agree with TRBD1. CDR1 GTSNPN and CDR2 SVGIG come from the germline V gene (reference sequence). CDR3 length: 12 residues. Germline trimming cut 5 bases from V and 5 bases from J; bases unmatched to any gene: 3. For the CDR3, the DNA is TGTGCCTGGGGGACAGGGTGGTATGGCTACACCTTC. Its translation is CAWGTGWYGYTF.